This is a list of T cell receptor beta chains from one sample in a study of response to subunit inactivated influenza vaccine. TCRdb passed the RT-PCR reads through MiXCR, listing each CDR3 protein once. The sample lists hundreds of thousands of distinct CDR3 sequences, around 18% occurring once. The starting material was PBMCs from blood, obtained roughly 5 days after vaccination. The receptors were gathered from a man aged 50-59 years who received an inactivated influenza vaccine. Each CDR3 is given with its conserved first and last residue. D genes are given only for firm matches. Where a row states a size, it is once, few, many or the class of an expanded clone; other rows omit it.

TRBV29-1	TRBD2	TRBJ2-3	-	CSVGGGLADTQYF	TGCAGCGTTGGCGGAGGACTAGCAGATACGCAGTATTTT
TRBV20-1	-	TRBJ2-3	-	CSARDLRAGGLTDTQYF	TGCAGTGCTAGAGATCTTAGGGCAGGGGGGCTCACAGATACGCAGTATTTT
TRBV9	-	TRBJ2-1	-	CASSVGAGDHNEQFF	TGTGCCAGCAGCGTAGGAGCGGGTGACCACAATGAGCAGTTCTTC
TRBV10-3	-	TRBJ2-3	many	CAIRTSTDTQYF	TGTGCCATTAGGACTAGCACAGATACGCAGTATTTT
TRBV6-1	TRBD1	TRBJ2-2	few	CASSGLRQGVTGELFF	TGTGCCAGCAGTGGGCTGAGACAGGGCGTCACCGGGGAGCTGTTTTTT
TRBV12-3/TRBV12-4	-	TRBJ1-5	many	CASSLSGFSNQPQHF	TGTGCCAGCAGTTTGTCCGGGTTCAGCAATCAGCCCCAGCATTTT
TRBV4-2	TRBD1	TRBJ2-1	-	CASSQPGQGFTNSYNEQFF	TGTGCCAGCAGCCAACCGGGACAGGGTTTTACGAACTCCTACAATGAGCAGTTCTTC
TRBV7-2	-	TRBJ2-2	few	CASGGRNTGELFF	TGTGCCAGCGGAGGGCGGAACACCGGGGAGCTGTTTTTT
TRBV6-5	-	TRBJ2-7	-	CASSYSPSSPYEQYF	TGTGCCAGCAGTTACTCGCCCAGCTCCCCCTACGAGCAGTACTTC
TRBV15	-	TRBJ1-3	few	CATSRDQALNTIYF	TGTGCCACCAGCAGAGATCAGGCACTAAACACCATATATTTT
TRBV7-2	-	TRBJ2-7	-	CASSLVGGTNSYEQYF	TGTGCCAGCAGCTTAGTAGGGGGGACGAACTCCTACGAGCAGTACTTC
TRBV6-2/TRBV6-3	-	TRBJ2-7	many	CASISGDEQYF	TGTGCCAGCATTTCGGGAGACGAGCAGTACTTC
TRBV11-2	TRBD2	TRBJ2-7	-	CASSHGTGGTYEQYF	TGTGCCAGCAGCCATGGGACGGGGGGGACCTACGAGCAGTACTTC
TRBV15	TRBD1	TRBJ2-3	few	CATSNRQGIPSTDTQYF	TGTGCCACCAGCAACCGACAGGGGATACCTAGCACAGATACGCAGTATTTT
TRBV5-1	-	TRBJ2-7	-	CASSWGAGYEQYF	TGCGCCAGCAGCTGGGGCGCCGGGTACGAGCAGTACTTC
TRBV11-1	TRBD2	TRBJ2-1	-	CASSSRGGLAGARSYNEQFF	TGTGCCAGCAGCTCCCGAGGGGGACTAGCGGGGGCCCGCTCCTACAATGAGCAGTTCTTC
TRBV7-2	TRBD1	TRBJ2-7	few	CASSLGTGGHYEQYF	TGTGCCAGCAGCTTAGGGACAGGGGGACATTACGAGCAGTACTTC
TRBV29-1	-	TRBJ1-2	-	CSVEDPGRATF	TGCAGCGTTGAAGATCCCGGGCGCGCCACCTTC
TRBV20-1	TRBD1	TRBJ1-5	few	CSARQGEQPQHF	TGCAGTGCGCGACAGGGGGAGCAGCCCCAGCATTTT
TRBV6-2/TRBV6-3	TRBD2	TRBJ2-1	-	CASSYSFSPTSGTNEQFF	TGTGCCAGCAGTTACTCCTTTTCCCCCACTAGCGGGACCAATGAGCAGTTCTTC
TRBV5-5	TRBD1	TRBJ1-5	-	CASSKSTGGRSNQPQHF	TGTGCCAGCAGCAAAAGTACAGGGGGCAGGAGCAATCAGCCCCAGCATTTT
TRBV7-2	-	TRBJ2-2	-	CASSIGRIGELFF	TGTGCCAGCAGCATTGGACGGATCGGGGAGCTGTTTTTT
TRBV24-1	TRBD1	TRBJ2-1	few	CATSDPGTGANEQFF	TGTGCCACCAGTGACCCCGGGACAGGTGCCAATGAGCAGTTCTTC
TRBV12-3/TRBV12-4	-	TRBJ2-1	-	CASSWDAREQFF	TGTGCCAGCAGTTGGGACGCCCGGGAGCAGTTCTTC
TRBV12-3/TRBV12-4	-	TRBJ2-7	many	CASSLALLFSSYEQYF	TGTGCCAGCAGTTTAGCGCTACTATTTAGCTCCTACGAGCAGTACTTC
TRBV25-1	TRBD2	TRBJ2-1	-	CASSEMASGSSYNEQFF	TGTGCCAGCAGTGAAATGGCAAGCGGGAGCTCCTACAATGAGCAGTTCTTC
TRBV12-3/TRBV12-4	-	TRBJ2-2	many	CASSFGYTGELFF	TGTGCCAGCAGTTTTGGGTACACCGGGGAGCTGTTTTTT
TRBV9	TRBD2	TRBJ2-3	-	CASSPLAGATDTQYF	TGTGCCAGCAGCCCACTAGCGGGAGCAACAGATACGCAGTATTTT
TRBV20-1	TRBD2	TRBJ2-5	few	CSAAGLAGGLRQETQYF	TGCAGTGCCGCTGGACTAGCGGGGGGGCTCAGGCAAGAGACCCAGTACTTC
TRBV12-3/TRBV12-4	TRBD1	TRBJ2-7	-	CASSFGQGALEQYF	TGTGCCAGCAGTTTTGGGCAGGGGGCGCTTGAGCAGTACTTC
TRBV5-1	TRBD1	TRBJ2-1	-	CASSLGPGQGASYNEQFF	TGCGCCAGCAGCTTGGGCCCGGGACAGGGGGCGTCCTACAATGAGCAGTTCTTC
TRBV6-5	TRBD1	TRBJ2-7	few	CASSYRGQGYEQYF	TGTGCCAGCAGTTACAGGGGACAGGGCTACGAGCAGTACTTC
TRBV5-1	TRBD1	TRBJ1-2	-	CASSSRDSGYTF	TGCGCCAGCAGCTCCCGGGACAGCGGCTACACCTTC
TRBV12-3/TRBV12-4	TRBD2	TRBJ2-1	many	CASGAGEIGQFF	TGTGCCAGCGGGGCGGGAGAAATCGGGCAGTTCTTC
TRBV4-2	-	TRBJ2-6	-	CASSPAQVSGANVLTF	TGTGCCAGCAGCCCCGCTCAGGTCTCTGGGGCCAACGTCCTGACTTTC
TRBV6-5	TRBD1	TRBJ2-7	few	CASSSRSGTGVYEQYF	TGTGCCAGCAGTTCCCGGTCCGGAACAGGGGTATACGAGCAGTACTTC
TRBV28	-	TRBJ1-1	-	CASRRPDTPATEAFF	TGTGCCAGCAGACGCCCTGACACTCCGGCCACTGAAGCTTTCTTT
TRBV4-3	TRBD1	TRBJ1-2	-	CASSRRWTGGEYGYTF	TGCGCCAGCAGCCGCCGGTGGACAGGGGGGGAATATGGCTACACCTTC
TRBV24-1	-	TRBJ1-1	few	CATSDYTEAFF	TGTGCCACCAGTGATTACACTGAAGCTTTCTTT
TRBV27	-	TRBJ2-4	-	CASSSLAAKNIQYF	TGTGCCAGCAGCTCTCTAGCAGCCAAAAACATTCAGTACTTC
TRBV12-3/TRBV12-4	-	TRBJ1-1	few	CASSDRGGTQGTEAFF	TGTGCCAGCAGCGACCGAGGGGGTACCCAGGGCACTGAAGCTTTCTTT
TRBV2	-	TRBJ1-2	few	CASRRTSGVQGYTF	TGTGCCAGCAGAAGAACCTCAGGGGTCCAAGGCTACACCTTC
TRBV20-1	TRBD1	TRBJ2-7	few	CSARRPGQYYEQYF	TGCAGTGCTAGACGTCCGGGACAGTACTACGAGCAGTACTTC
TRBV11-2	TRBD2	TRBJ2-1	few	CASSLGRWGTSGTPYNEQFF	TGTGCCAGCAGCTTAGGTCGGTGGGGGACTAGCGGGACCCCCTACAATGAGCAGTTCTTC
TRBV6-5	TRBD1	TRBJ2-1	-	CASSIQGASYNEQFF	TGTGCCAGCAGTATACAGGGGGCAAGCTACAATGAGCAGTTCTTC
TRBV11-1	-	TRBJ1-1	-	CASSSWAQRTEAFF	TGTGCCAGCAGCTCATGGGCCCAACGGACTGAAGCTTTCTTT